The clone carrying this T cell receptor (beta chain) has just a few counts. Extracted total RNA amounted to at least 6 micrograms for each sample. The data were obtained in a study of blood T cells in healthy people across ages. Trimming stripped 0 bases from V and 7 bases from J, with 9 bases between. The CDR3 extends over 13 amino acids. A second PCR, run for about 7 to 11 cycles, used a sample-barcoded 5' primer plus a J-beta primer mix. TCRdb re-derived calls from the 5' RACE reads in MiXCR, one entry per CDR3 protein. Found here are some 890,000 distinct CDR3 sequences, almost 30% of them singletons; the top ten hold around 9.6%. These data were likewise used in another study, on T cells of mothers and their children.

The sequenced material came from blood. The V and J genes are TRBV12-3 or TRBV12-4 and TRBJ1-2, with no clear D. The source of this sequence is a woman aged 40 to 50 in good health. The CDR3 loop reads CASSLATLGGYTF. The CDR3 coding sequence is TGTGCCAGCAGTTTAGCTACTCTGGGTGGCTACACCTTC.